This TCR beta chain was found in a study of PD-1 blockade in classical Hodgkin lymphoma. Points from the study as a whole: The study found complete responders had baseline diversity similar to newly diagnosed patients. As was reported, newly diagnosed patients showed lower baseline TCR diversity than healthy donors did. There was a significant rise in CD4+ TCR diversity by C4D1, with no such rise for CD8+. Possible causes of repertoire differences, disease activity or prior therapy, remain undefined.

Some clones are missing from TCRdb's copy, which holds only in-frame ones; the method was immunoSEQ multiplex PCR. The sample shows 75,000 to 100,000 clones, roughly 83% of them seen only once. Relapse was seen in all patients after autologous stem cell transplantation, and brentuximab vedotin exposure was variable. Comments on this clone: As yet, its antigen is unknown.

Sequencing used peripheral blood mononuclear cells (PBMCs), obtained at baseline. This receptor was identified in a human donor with classical Hodgkin lymphoma.

The CDR3 loop is CASGLNWRPIGRGQFF. CDR3 bases: TGTGCTAGTGGTTTAAATTGGCGACCCATCGGAAGGGGGCAGTTCTTC. This sequence joins TRBV12-5 and TRBJ2-1; tentatively, D is TRBD1 (5 bases). Deletions cut 3 bases from V and 12 bases from J, with 24 bases between. Per germline, CDR1 LGHNT and CDR2 FRNRAP. There are 16 residues in the CDR3.